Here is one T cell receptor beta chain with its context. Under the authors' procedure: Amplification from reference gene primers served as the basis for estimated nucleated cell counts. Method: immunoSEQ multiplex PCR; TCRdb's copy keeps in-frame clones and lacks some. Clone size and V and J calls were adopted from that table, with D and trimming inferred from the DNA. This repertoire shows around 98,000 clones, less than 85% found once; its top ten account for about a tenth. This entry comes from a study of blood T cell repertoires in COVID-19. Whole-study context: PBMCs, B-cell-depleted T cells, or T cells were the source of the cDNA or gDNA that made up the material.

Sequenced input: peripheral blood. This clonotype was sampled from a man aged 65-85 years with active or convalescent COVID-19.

The CDR3 DNA reads as TGTGCCAGCAGCCAACCCGGGACAGGTTACGAGCAGTACTTC. This sequence encodes CASSQPGTGYEQYF. The gene calls are TRBV4-2 and TRBJ2-7; 8 bases map to TRBD1. This CDR3 comprises 14 residues. CDR1 is LGHNA, CDR2 YNFKEQ, per germline. V trimming: 2 bases; J trimming: 4 bases; junction bases outside the gene matches: 4.